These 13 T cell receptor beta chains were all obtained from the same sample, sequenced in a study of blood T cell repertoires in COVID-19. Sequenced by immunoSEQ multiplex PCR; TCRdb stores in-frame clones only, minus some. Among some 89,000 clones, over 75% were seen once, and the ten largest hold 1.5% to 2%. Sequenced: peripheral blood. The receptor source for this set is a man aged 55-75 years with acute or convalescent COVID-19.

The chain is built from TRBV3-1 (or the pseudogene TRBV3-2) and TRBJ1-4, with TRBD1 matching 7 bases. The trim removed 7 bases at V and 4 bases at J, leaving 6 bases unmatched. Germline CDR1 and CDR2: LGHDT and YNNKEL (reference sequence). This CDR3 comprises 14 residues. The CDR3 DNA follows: TGTGCCAGCAACCTCAGGGGGAATAATGAAAAACTGTTTTTT. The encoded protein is CASNLRGNNEKLFF.

CDR3 in DNA: TGCAGTGCTAGTACTGGGGGCGGTCCCTACAATGAGCAGTTCTTC. Its translation is CSASTGGGPYNEQFF. The gene calls are TRBV20-1 and TRBJ2-1, with TRBD1 as a possible D gene (6 bases). This CDR3 contains 15 residues. V shed 3 bases and J shed 2 bases, with 14 bases lying between them. Germline V CDR1 and CDR2: DFQATT, SNEGSKA (reference sequence).

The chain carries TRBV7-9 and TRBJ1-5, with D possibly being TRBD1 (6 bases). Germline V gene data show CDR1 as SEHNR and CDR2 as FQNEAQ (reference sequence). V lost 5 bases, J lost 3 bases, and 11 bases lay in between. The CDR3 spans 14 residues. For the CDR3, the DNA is TGTGCCAGCAGCGCCTCAGGGGACAATCAGCCCCAGCATTTT. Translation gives CASSASGDNQPQHF.

The CDR3 reads CAWSAQGYGYTF. CDR3 nucleotides: TGTGCCTGGAGTGCCCAGGGCTATGGCTACACCTTC. The chain recombines TRBV30 with TRBJ1-2; TRBD1 is a possible D gene (5 bases). Trimming stripped 1 base from V and 4 bases from J, with 7 bases between. This CDR3 spans 12 amino acids. The germline V gene encodes CDR1 GTSNPN and CDR2 SVGIG (reference sequence).

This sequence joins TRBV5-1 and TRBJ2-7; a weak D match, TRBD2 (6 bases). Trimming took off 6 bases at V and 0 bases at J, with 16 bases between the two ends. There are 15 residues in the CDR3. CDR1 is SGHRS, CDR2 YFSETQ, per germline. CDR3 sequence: CASTLSGDFSYEQYV. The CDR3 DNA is TGCGCCAGCACCCTAAGTGGGGACTTCTCCTACGAGCAGTACGTC.

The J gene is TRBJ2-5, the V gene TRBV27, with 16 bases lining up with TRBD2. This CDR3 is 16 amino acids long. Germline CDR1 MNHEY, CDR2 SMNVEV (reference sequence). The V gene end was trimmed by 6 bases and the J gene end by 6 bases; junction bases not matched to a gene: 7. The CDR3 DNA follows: TGTGCCAGCAGCCGCGGGACTAGCGGGGGGGCAAAGACCCAGTACTTC. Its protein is CASSRGTSGGAKTQYF.

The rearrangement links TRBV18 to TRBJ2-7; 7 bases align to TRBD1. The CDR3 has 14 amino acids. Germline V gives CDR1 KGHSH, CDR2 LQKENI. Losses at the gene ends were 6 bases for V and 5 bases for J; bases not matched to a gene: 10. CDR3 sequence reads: CASSQDRVAHEQYF. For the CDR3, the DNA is TGTGCCAGCTCTCAAGACAGGGTTGCGCACGAGCAGTACTTC.

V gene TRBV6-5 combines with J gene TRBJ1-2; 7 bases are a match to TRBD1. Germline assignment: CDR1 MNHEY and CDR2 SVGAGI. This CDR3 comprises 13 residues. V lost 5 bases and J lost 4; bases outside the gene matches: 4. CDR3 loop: CASSTRGIYGYTF. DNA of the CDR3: TGTGCCAGCAGTACCAGGGGGATCTATGGCTACACCTTC.

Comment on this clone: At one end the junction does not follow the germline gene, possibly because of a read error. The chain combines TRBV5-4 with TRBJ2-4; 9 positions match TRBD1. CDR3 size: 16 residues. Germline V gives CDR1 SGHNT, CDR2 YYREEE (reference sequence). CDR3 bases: TGTGCCAGCAACTTGGGGGGCCAACAGGGGGCAGGCATTCAGTACTTC. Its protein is CASNLGGQQGAGIQYF. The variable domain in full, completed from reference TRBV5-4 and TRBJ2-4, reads ETGVTQSPTHLIKTRGQQVTLRCSSQSGHNTVSWYQQALGQGPQFIFQYYREEENGRGNFPPRFSGLQFPNYSSELNVNALELDDSALYLCASNLGGQQGAGIQYFGAGTRLSVL.

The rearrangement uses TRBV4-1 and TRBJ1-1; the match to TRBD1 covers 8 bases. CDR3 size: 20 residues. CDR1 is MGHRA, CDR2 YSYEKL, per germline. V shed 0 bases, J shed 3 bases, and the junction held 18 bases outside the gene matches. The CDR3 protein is CASSQDRTRQGRSMDTEAFF. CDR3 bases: TGCGCCAGCAGCCAAGATAGAACTAGACAGGGGCGATCCATGGACACTGAAGCTTTCTTT.

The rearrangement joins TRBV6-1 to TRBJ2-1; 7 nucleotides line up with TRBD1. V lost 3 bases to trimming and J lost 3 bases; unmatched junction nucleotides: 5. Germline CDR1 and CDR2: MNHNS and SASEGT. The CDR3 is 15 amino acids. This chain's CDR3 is CASSDPRQGYNEQFF. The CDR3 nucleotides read TGTGCCAGCAGTGATCCGCGACAGGGCTACAATGAGCAGTTCTTC.

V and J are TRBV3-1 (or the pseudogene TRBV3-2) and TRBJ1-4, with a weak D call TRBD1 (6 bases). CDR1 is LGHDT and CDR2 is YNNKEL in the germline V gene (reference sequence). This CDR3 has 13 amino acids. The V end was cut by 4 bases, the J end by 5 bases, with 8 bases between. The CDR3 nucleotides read TGTGCCAGCAGCCGGGACATAAATGAAAAACTGTTTTTT. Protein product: CASSRDINEKLFF.

The chain's CDR3 is CASSPEGRGYGYTF. CDR3 sequence (DNA): TGTGCCAGCTCACCGGAAGGGAGAGGCTATGGCTACACCTTC. The chain has TRBV18 and TRBJ1-2; D not resolved. CDR1 is KGHSH and CDR2 is LQKENI in the germline V gene. The CDR3 length is 14 residues. V was shortened by 3 bases and J by 4 bases, with 12 bases between the two germline ends.